Listed below are T cell receptor beta chains from one sample, sequenced in a study of cytomegalovirus exposure and HLA in healthy donors. Method: immunoSEQ multiplex PCR; TCRdb's copy keeps in-frame clones and lacks some. The repertoire consists of 200,000 to 250,000 clones, with over 80% occurring once and the leading ten covering over 12%. The sample consisted of PBMCs. All receptors derive from a woman aged 30 to 39 in good health and CMV-seropositive. Each CDR3 is given with its conserved first and last residue. The order of the fields is J gene, clone size, V gene, D gene, CDR3 protein, CDR3 DNA. The D gene is left open where the match is weak. Clone size, where shown, is once, few, many, or a class for clones that have expanded.

j_call: TRBJ2-7
clone_size: .
v_call: TRBV13
d_call: TRBD2
cdr3_aa: CASSLRWRGTSYEQYF
cdr3_nt: TGTGCCAGCAGCCTACGTTGGCGGGGGACCTCCTACGAGCAGTACTTC

j_call: TRBJ2-1
clone_size: .
v_call: TRBV29-1
d_call: .
cdr3_aa: CSAHYNEQFF
cdr3_nt: TGCAGCGCCCATTACAATGAGCAGTTCTTC

j_call: TRBJ2-2
clone_size: .
v_call: TRBV2
d_call: .
cdr3_aa: CASSVQNTGELFF
cdr3_nt: TGTGCCAGCAGTGTACAGAACACCGGGGAGCTGTTTTTT

j_call: TRBJ2-2
clone_size: .
v_call: TRBV30
d_call: TRBD2
cdr3_aa: CAWSVYGGGDTGELFF
cdr3_nt: TGTGCCTGGAGTGTATACGGGGGGGGCGACACCGGGGAGCTGTTTTTT

j_call: TRBJ1-2
clone_size: once
v_call: TRBV19
d_call: .
cdr3_aa: CASLGQNYGYTF
cdr3_nt: TGTGCCAGTCTTGGACAGAACTATGGCTACACCTTC

j_call: TRBJ2-5
clone_size: once
v_call: TRBV18
d_call: TRBD2
cdr3_aa: CASSPVLAGGETQYF
cdr3_nt: TGTGCCAGCTCACCGGTACTAGCGGGAGGAGAGACCCAGTACTTC

j_call: TRBJ2-7
clone_size: .
v_call: TRBV11-2
d_call: TRBD2
cdr3_aa: CASSHGGRDEQYF
cdr3_nt: TGTGCCAGCAGCCACGGAGGGAGGGACGAGCAGTACTTC

j_call: TRBJ1-2
clone_size: .
v_call: TRBV25-1
d_call: .
cdr3_aa: CASRGTSNYGYTF
cdr3_nt: TGTGCCAGCAGGGGCACTTCAAACTATGGCTACACCTTC

j_call: TRBJ1-2
clone_size: .
v_call: TRBV7-6
d_call: .
cdr3_aa: CASSLAVGPTNYGYTF
cdr3_nt: TGTGCCAGCAGCTTAGCGGTGGGACCAACTAACTATGGCTACACCTTC

j_call: TRBJ2-7
clone_size: once
v_call: TRBV19
d_call: .
cdr3_aa: CASSMSGRAAYEQYF
cdr3_nt: TGTGCCAGTAGTATGTCAGGCAGGGCCGCCTACGAGCAGTACTTC

j_call: TRBJ1-1
clone_size: .
v_call: TRBV30
d_call: .
cdr3_aa: CAWGGMNTEAFF
cdr3_nt: TGTGCCTGGGGGGGGATGAACACTGAAGCTTTCTTT

j_call: TRBJ2-6
clone_size: .
v_call: TRBV9
d_call: .
cdr3_aa: CASSVGAGSGANVLTF
cdr3_nt: TGTGCCAGCAGCGTAGGCGCCGGCTCTGGGGCCAACGTCCTGACTTTC

j_call: TRBJ2-7
clone_size: .
v_call: TRBV7-9
d_call: .
cdr3_aa: CASRSTAAPLYEQYF
cdr3_nt: TGTGCCAGCAGATCTACGGCGGCCCCCCTTTACGAGCAGTACTTC

j_call: TRBJ2-7
clone_size: few
v_call: TRBV11-2
d_call: .
cdr3_aa: CASSSRMGSYEQYF
cdr3_nt: TGTGCCAGCAGCTCCCGGATGGGCTCCTACGAGCAGTACTTC

j_call: TRBJ1-2
clone_size: .
v_call: TRBV11-2
d_call: .
cdr3_aa: CASSPGRVYGYTF
cdr3_nt: TGTGCCAGCAGCCCCGGACGGGTCTATGGCTACACCTTC

j_call: TRBJ2-3
clone_size: .
v_call: TRBV4-1
d_call: TRBD1
cdr3_aa: CASSRSGQGTDTQYF
cdr3_nt: TGCGCCAGCAGCCGCTCGGGACAGGGCACAGATACGCAGTATTTT

j_call: TRBJ2-5
clone_size: .
v_call: TRBV30
d_call: .
cdr3_aa: CAWSGDPFLGQSETQYF
cdr3_nt: TGTGCCTGGAGCGGGGACCCGTTTCTCGGGCAGTCAGAGACCCAGTACTTC

j_call: TRBJ2-7
clone_size: .
v_call: TRBV5-1
d_call: .
cdr3_aa: CASSLARGRAPYSYEQYF
cdr3_nt: TGCGCCAGCAGCTTGGCCCGTGGGCGCGCCCCTTACTCCTACGAGCAGTACTTC

j_call: TRBJ1-4
clone_size: .
v_call: TRBV29-1
d_call: .
cdr3_aa: CSVALSLATNEKLFF
cdr3_nt: TGCAGCGTTGCTTTATCGTTGGCAACTAATGAAAAACTGTTTTTT

j_call: TRBJ1-4
clone_size: .
v_call: TRBV5-6
d_call: .
cdr3_aa: CASSLGPWDEKLFF
cdr3_nt: TGTGCCAGCAGCTTGGGACCTTGGGATGAAAAACTGTTTTTT

j_call: TRBJ1-1
clone_size: .
v_call: TRBV19
d_call: .
cdr3_aa: CASSVRVNTEAFF
cdr3_nt: TGTGCCAGTAGCGTCAGGGTGAACACTGAAGCTTTCTTT

j_call: TRBJ1-3
clone_size: .
v_call: TRBV9
d_call: TRBD1
cdr3_aa: CASSGGLDRVNTIYF
cdr3_nt: TGTGCCAGCAGCGGAGGCCTCGACAGGGTCAACACCATATATTTT

j_call: TRBJ1-1
clone_size: .
v_call: TRBV29-1
d_call: TRBD1
cdr3_aa: CSVQGARKNTEAFF
cdr3_nt: TGCAGCGTCCAGGGGGCCCGGAAGAACACTGAAGCTTTCTTT

j_call: TRBJ1-1
clone_size: .
v_call: TRBV4-1
d_call: .
cdr3_aa: CASSRGNGRDTEAFF
cdr3_nt: TGCGCCAGCAGCCGCGGTAATGGGAGGGACACTGAAGCTTTCTTT

j_call: TRBJ2-1
clone_size: .
v_call: TRBV15
d_call: TRBD2
cdr3_aa: CATSRDLAGGEAYNEQFF
cdr3_nt: TGTGCCACCAGCAGAGATTTAGCGGGAGGAGAAGCCTACAATGAGCAGTTCTTC

j_call: TRBJ2-1
clone_size: .
v_call: TRBV5-8
d_call: .
cdr3_aa: CASSRRPGDYEQFF
cdr3_nt: TGTGCCAGCAGCAGGCGTCCCGGTGACTATGAGCAGTTCTTC

j_call: TRBJ2-2
clone_size: .
v_call: TRBV4-2
d_call: .
cdr3_aa: CASSQGVALNTGELFF
cdr3_nt: TGTGCCAGCAGCCAAGGGGTAGCGCTGAACACCGGGGAGCTGTTTTTT

j_call: TRBJ2-5
clone_size: .
v_call: TRBV5-1
d_call: .
cdr3_aa: CASSWRTVQEETQYF
cdr3_nt: TGCGCCAGCAGCTGGAGGACAGTACAGGAAGAGACCCAGTACTTC

j_call: TRBJ2-1
clone_size: .
v_call: TRBV5-4
d_call: .
cdr3_aa: CASSLVGFGNEQFF
cdr3_nt: TGTGCCAGCAGCTTGGTTGGATTCGGTAATGAGCAGTTCTTC

j_call: TRBJ2-1
clone_size: .
v_call: TRBV4-2
d_call: TRBD1
cdr3_aa: CASSQADRGFDEQFF
cdr3_nt: TGTGCCAGCAGCCAAGCGGACAGGGGATTCGATGAGCAGTTCTTC

j_call: TRBJ2-7
clone_size: .
v_call: TRBV10-3
d_call: TRBD2
cdr3_aa: CAISESVGGPHEQYF
cdr3_nt: TGTGCCATCAGTGAGTCGGTGGGAGGGCCCCACGAGCAGTACTTC

j_call: TRBJ2-5
clone_size: .
v_call: TRBV28
d_call: TRBD2
cdr3_aa: CASSFGLAVKETQYF
cdr3_nt: TGTGCCAGCAGTTTCGGACTAGCGGTTAAAGAGACCCAGTACTTC